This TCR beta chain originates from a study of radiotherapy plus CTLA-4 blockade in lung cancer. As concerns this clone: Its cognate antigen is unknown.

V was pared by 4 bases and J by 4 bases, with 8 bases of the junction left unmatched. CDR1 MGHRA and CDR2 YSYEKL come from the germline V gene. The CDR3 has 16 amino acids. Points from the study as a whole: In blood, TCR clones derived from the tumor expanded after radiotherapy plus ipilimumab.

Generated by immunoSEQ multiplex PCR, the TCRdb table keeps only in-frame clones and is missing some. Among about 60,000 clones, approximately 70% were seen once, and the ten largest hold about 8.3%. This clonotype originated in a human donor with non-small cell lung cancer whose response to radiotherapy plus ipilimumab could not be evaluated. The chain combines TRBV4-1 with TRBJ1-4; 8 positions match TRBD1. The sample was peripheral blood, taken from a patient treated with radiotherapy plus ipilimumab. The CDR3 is CASSLGQGMNNEKLFF. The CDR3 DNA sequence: TGCGCCAGCAGCCTAGGACAGGGAATGAATAATGAAAAACTGTTTTTT.